Listed here is a single TCR beta chain. The antigen remains undetermined. The sample belongs to a study of long-term antiretroviral therapy in people with HIV. The study, taken as a whole, reports: Pre-ART clonal expansion yielded clones that dominated the repertoire at all time points. The study found narrower CDR3 length ranges in HIV repertoires than in controls.

CDR3 size: 13 residues. Germline CDR1 is MNHEY and CDR2 is SMNVEV (reference sequence). The V end lost 6 bases, the J end lost 3 bases, and 12 bases lay between the germline ends. The assay used was immunoSEQ (version v3.0), run at survey level. TCRdb keeps only in-frame clones here, not all; method: immunoSEQ multiplex PCR. This table holds around 13,000 clones, approximately 82% found once. This clonotype was sampled from a young man with HIV. The chain recombines TRBV27 with TRBJ2-7; the D is unclear. Sequenced here: unsorted PBMCs, sampled 0.4 years after starting antiretroviral therapy. In DNA form, the CDR3 reads TGTGCCAGCAGGTCTAGAGGTGGCTACGAGCAGTACTTC. Its translation is CASRSRGGYEQYF.